The rows below give T cell receptor beta chains drawn from one sample of a study of CD4 T cells in relation to SARS-CoV-2 and coronaviruses. Assay used: immunoSEQ multiplex PCR; TCRdb lists only in-frame clones, some missing. The sample lists about 56,000 clones, approximately 90% seen once, with around 0.4% in the top ten. The specimen sequenced was naive CD4+ T cells from PBMCs. Source of these receptors: an adult with COVID-19. Both conserved end residues are part of each CDR3. Each record gives: clone size, CDR3 length, D gene, V gene, J gene, CDR3 DNA, CDR3 protein. The D gene is left open where the match is weak. A row's size may be missing; if present it is once, few, many or a size class.

>.|15|.|TRBV19|TRBJ2-7
TGTGCCAGTAGTACTGTGGGGGGCGAGTCCTACGAGCAGTACTTC
CASSTVGGESYEQYF
>.|15|TRBD2|TRBV27|TRBJ2-3
TGTGCCAGCAGTTCTAGCGGGAGAGGTGCAGATACGCAGTATTTT
CASSSSGRGADTQYF
>.|16|TRBD2|TRBV7-3|TRBJ2-2
TGTGCCAGCAGCTTAACCAGCGGGAGACCGCCCGGGGAGCTGTTTTTT
CASSLTSGRPPGELFF
>.|12|.|TRBV19|TRBJ2-1
TGTGCCAGTAGTATTCGAGGAAATGAGCAGTTCTTC
CASSIRGNEQFF
>.|15|TRBD2|TRBV30|TRBJ2-1
TGTGCCTGGAGCGTGGGGGGGCTAGCGGGGGGCGAGCAGTTCTTC
CAWSVGGLAGGEQFF
>.|14|.|TRBV4-2|TRBJ1-1
TGTGCCAGCAGCCGCAACAGGGAGAACACTGAAGCTTTCTTT
CASSRNRENTEAFF
>.|16|.|TRBV28|TRBJ2-3
TGTGCCAGCAGTTCATTGGAGGGGTCTGGCACAGATACGCAGTATTTT
CASSSLEGSGTDTQYF
>.|18|TRBD2|TRBV19|TRBJ2-7
TGTGCCAGTAGTCTCCGTCATATTAGCGGGAGTGGCTCCTACGAGCAGTACTTC
CASSLRHISGSGSYEQYF
>once|13|.|TRBV6-5|TRBJ1-3
TGTGCCAGCAGTCCACGCTCTGGAAACACCATATATTTT
CASSPRSGNTIYF
>.|14|.|TRBV18|TRBJ2-7
TGTGCCAGCTCCAAGGACCATTCTGACCACGAGCAGTACTTC
CASSKDHSDHEQYF
>.|15|.|TRBV5-4|TRBJ1-3
TGTGCCAGCAGCTTCGGGGGAGACTCTGGAAACACCATATATTTT
CASSFGGDSGNTIYF
>.|16|TRBD2|TRBV7-7|TRBJ2-1
TGTGCTAGCAGCTTAGGGGTACAGCGGGGGGACAATGAGCAGTTCTTC
CASSLGVQRGDNEQFF
>.|12|TRBD2|TRBV30|TRBJ2-1
TGTGCCTGTAGCGGGAGTTACAATGAGCAGTTCTTC
CACSGSYNEQFF
>.|12|.|TRBV2|TRBJ1-2
TGTGCCAGCATCCCAGACTCCTATGGCTACACCTTC
CASIPDSYGYTF
>.|16|TRBD2|TRBV11-2|TRBJ2-1
TGTGCCAGCAGCCTTACCGCCGGGAGGGCCTACAATGAGCAGTTCTTC
CASSLTAGRAYNEQFF
>.|15|TRBD1|TRBV19|TRBJ1-1
TGTGCCAGTAGTGGGACAGGGGGGTTGGTCACTGAAGCTTTCTTT
CASSGTGGLVTEAFF
>.|17|TRBD2|TRBV18|TRBJ2-2
TGTGCCAGCTCGCCCGGGACTAGCGGGAGGTCTACCGGGGAGCTGTTTTTT
CASSPGTSGRSTGELFF
>.|15|.|TRBV28|TRBJ1-5
TGTGCCAGCAGTTCAGCCAGGGGATCCAATCAGCCCCAGCATTTT
CASSSARGSNQPQHF
>.|15|.|TRBV19|TRBJ1-1
TGTGCCAGTAGTGCGAGGACGGGCAGGAACACTGAAGCTTTCTTT
CASSARTGRNTEAFF
>.|13|.|TRBV18|TRBJ2-3
TGTGCCAGCTCACCACGGACCACAGATACGCAGTATTTT
CASSPRTTDTQYF